A single sample is the source of the 15 T cell receptor beta chains below, sequenced in a study of graft-versus-host responses after intestinal transplantation. TCRdb keeps only in-frame clones here, not all; method: immunoSEQ multiplex PCR. Counted here are under 3,000 clones, approximately 30% occurring once; the ten biggest clones make up over 4.5%. Sequenced here: alloreactive CD4+ T cells from a mixed lymphocyte reaction culture, sampled before transplantation. Stated subset: CFSE-low proliferating T cells sorted from roughly six-day pre-transplant mixed lymphocyte reaction (GvH or HvG direction). These TCRs come from a human patient who was an organ donor for intestinal transplantation.

This clone occurred a few times. The rearrangement joins TRBV5-4 to TRBJ2-7; D is unresolved. Germline V CDR1 and CDR2: SGHNT, YYREEE (reference sequence). There are 14 residues in the CDR3. Deletions cut 8 bases from V and 0 bases from J, with 15 bases between. The DNA of the CDR3 is TGTGCCAGTAGTTTTAGTCTGAGCTCCTACGAGCAGTACTTC. It codes for CASSFSLSSYEQYF.

With respect to this clone: This may be a read error: a much more frequent sequence differs by one nucleotide. The rearrangement joins TRBV6-8 to TRBJ1-5; 7 bases map to TRBD1. This CDR3 has 13 residues. CDR1 is MNHGY, CDR2 SAAAGT, per germline. V was pared by 4 bases and J by 5 bases, with 2 bases of the junction left unmatched. CDR3 in amino acids: CASSLTGYQPQHF. CDR3 DNA sequence: TGTGCCAGCAGTTTGACAGGGTATCAGCCCCAGCATTTT.

This clone was counted a few times. The chain is built from TRBV6-6 and TRBJ2-1, with 8 bases that match TRBD2. Unmatched junction bases numbered 11, after V lost 4 bases and J lost 15 bases. The CDR3 sequence is 13 residues long. Germline V CDR1 and CDR2: MNHNY, SVGAGI (reference sequence). CDR3 sequence: CASSLIRGGEAFF. CDR3 nucleotides: TGTGCCAGCAGTTTAATTCGGGGGGGGGAGGCGTTCTTC.

The chain recombines TRBV7-2 with TRBJ2-3; 12 nucleotides line up with TRBD2. The CDR3 consists of 16 residues. After removal of 8 bases from V and 0 bases from J, the junction contained 6 bases not matched to a gene. Germline values: CDR1 SGHTA, CDR2 FQGNSA. Here the CDR3 reads CASRRTSGKSTDTQYF. The CDR3 DNA sequence: TGTGCCAGCCGCCGGACTAGCGGGAAAAGCACAGATACGCAGTATTTT. Full variable domain (outside the CDR3, taken from reference TRBV7-2 and TRBJ2-3): GAGVSQSPSNKVTEKGKDVELRCDPISGHTALYWYRQSLGQGLEFLIYFQGNSAPDKSGLPSDRFSAERTGGSVSTLTIQRTQQEDSAVYLCASRRTSGKSTDTQYFGPGTRLTVL.

By share of the sample, this clone is medium-sized (0.01 to 0.1%). This sequence joins TRBV28 and TRBJ2-3; 9 nucleotides match TRBD2. This CDR3 is built from 15 residues. The germline V gene has CDR1 MDHEN and CDR2 SYDVKM. Trimming removed 7 bases from V and 8 bases from J; junction bases left unmatched: 13. CDR3 sequence (DNA): TGTGCCAGCACCACCGAGGGTAGCGGGAGTGCTACGCAGTATTTT. This sequence encodes CASTTEGSGSATQYF.

This sequence joins TRBV14 and TRBJ2-7; D may be TRBD1 (6 bases). The CDR3 spans 16 residues. The V end was cut by 4 bases, the J end by 5 bases, with 21 bases between. The germline V gene has CDR1 SGHDN and CDR2 FVKESK. The CDR3 region has the DNA TGTGCCAGCAGCCCCAGACGACAGGAACAAAGCCACGAGCAGTACTTC. Its protein is CASSPRRQEQSHEQYF.

This chain joins TRBV27 and TRBJ1-5; D perhaps matches TRBD1 (6 bases). Trimming removed 5 bases at V and 3 bases at J, with 14 bases between. CDR1 and CDR2 from the germline V gene are MNHEY and SMNVEV (reference sequence). This CDR3 has 15 amino acids. The CDR3 loop is CASSDTGQLNQPQHF. CDR3 DNA sequence: TGTGCCAGCAGTGACACCGGACAGCTCAATCAGCCCCAGCATTTT.

This clone is medium-sized (0.01 to 0.1%) within its sample. In DNA form, the CDR3 reads TGCAGCGTTGTCGGGAGGGAAGCCTACAATGAGCAGTTCTTC. The encoded protein is CSVVGREAYNEQFF. The genes are TRBV29-1 and TRBJ2-1, with 8 bases aligning to TRBD2. Germline CDR1 reads SQVTM; CDR2 reads ANQGSEA. The length of the CDR3 is 14 residues. V was pared by 4 bases and J by 2 bases, with 4 bases of the junction left unmatched.

This clone was recorded a few times. The chain uses TRBV27 and TRBJ2-1; D might be TRBD1 (5 bases). Germline-derived CDR1 and CDR2 are MNHEY and SMNVEV (reference sequence). The CDR3 sequence is 16 residues long. The V and J ends lost 5 bases and 2 bases respectively, with 16 bases between them. The CDR3, as DNA: TGTGCCAGCAGTCTACTTGGGGCAGGGACCTACAATGAGCAGTTCTTC. Protein: CASSLLGAGTYNEQFF.

The chain links TRBV29-1 to TRBJ2-3; D is ambiguous. The V gene lost 4 bases and the J gene lost 2 bases, with 13 bases spanning the gap. Per the germline V gene, CDR1 is SQVTM and CDR2 is ANQGSEA. The CDR3 is made up of 14 amino acids. The CDR3 nucleotides are TGCAGCGTTGTTCGAGCGAGTACCACAGATACGCAGTATTTT. Translation gives CSVVRASTTDTQYF.

V usage is TRBV5-4 and J usage is TRBJ2-7; a weak D match, TRBD1 (6 bases). Per germline, CDR1 SGHNT and CDR2 YYREEE (reference sequence). The CDR3 totals 15 residues. Trimming cost V 2 bases and J 0 bases, with 12 bases left between them. This chain's CDR3 is CASSFGQRYSYEQYF. The CDR3 DNA is TGTGCCAGCAGCTTCGGACAGCGTTACTCCTACGAGCAGTACTTC.

This clone is classed as large (0.1 to 1%). The chain carries TRBV4-2 and TRBJ1-2; TRBD1 aligns across 9 bases. The CDR3 extends over 14 amino acids. V dropped 1 base and J dropped 8; count of bases not matched to a gene: 5. In germline, CDR1 is LGHNA, CDR2 YNFKEQ. In nucleotides, the CDR3 is TGTGCCAGCAGCCAAGTACGGACAGGGGACGGCTACACCTTC. Translation gives CASSQVRTGDGYTF.

This chain links TRBV6-1 with TRBJ1-1, with a possible D match to TRBD1 (5 bases). From germline, CDR1 is MNHNS and CDR2 SASEGT. The CDR3 length is 13 residues. The ends were cut back, 4 bases at V and 1 base at J, with 7 bases in the middle. CDR3 nucleotide sequence: TGTGCCAGCAGTGTCGGACAGAACACTGAAGCTTTCTTT. As protein: CASSVGQNTEAFF.

The rearrangement joins TRBV7-9 to TRBJ2-1; no clear D. The germline V gene has CDR1 SEHNR and CDR2 FQNEAQ (reference sequence). Trimming shortened V by 1 base and J by 0 bases, and 7 bases separated the two germline ends. The CDR3 is 15 residues long. CDR3 DNA: TGTGCCAGCAGCTTAGTGGAGAGCTCCTACAATGAGCAGTTCTTC. Amino acid sequence: CASSLVESSYNEQFF.

This chain uses TRBV21-1 with TRBJ2-1; the table's D call, TRBD2, has no DNA check behind it. TRBV21-1 is described as a pseudogene. The CDR3 is made up of 17 amino acids. CDR3 bases: TGTGCCAGCAGCTGGTTCTTAGCTACACCATCCGACAATGAGCAGTTCTTC. This gives the protein CASSWFLATPSDNEQFF.